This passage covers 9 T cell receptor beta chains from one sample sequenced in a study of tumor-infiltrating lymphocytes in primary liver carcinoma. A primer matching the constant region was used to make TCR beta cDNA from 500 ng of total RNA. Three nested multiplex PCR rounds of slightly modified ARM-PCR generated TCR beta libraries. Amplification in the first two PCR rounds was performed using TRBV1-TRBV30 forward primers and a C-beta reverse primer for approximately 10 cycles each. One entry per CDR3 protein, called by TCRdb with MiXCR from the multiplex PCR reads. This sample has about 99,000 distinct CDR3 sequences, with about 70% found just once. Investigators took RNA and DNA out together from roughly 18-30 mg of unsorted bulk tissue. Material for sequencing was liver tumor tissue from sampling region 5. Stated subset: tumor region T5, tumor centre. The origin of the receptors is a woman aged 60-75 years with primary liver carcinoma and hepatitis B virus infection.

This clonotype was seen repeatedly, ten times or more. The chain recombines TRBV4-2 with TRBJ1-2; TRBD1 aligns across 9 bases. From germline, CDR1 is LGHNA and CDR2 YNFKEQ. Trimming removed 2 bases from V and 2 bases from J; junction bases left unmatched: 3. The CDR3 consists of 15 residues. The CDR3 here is CASSQPGTGNYGYTF. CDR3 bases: TGTGCCAGCAGCCAACCCGGGACAGGGAACTATGGCTACACCTTC.

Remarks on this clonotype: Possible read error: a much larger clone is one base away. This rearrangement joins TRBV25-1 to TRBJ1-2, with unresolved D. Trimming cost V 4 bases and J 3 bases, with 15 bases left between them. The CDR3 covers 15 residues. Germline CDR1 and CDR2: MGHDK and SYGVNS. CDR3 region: CASSAATAQDYGYTF. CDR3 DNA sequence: TGTGCCAGCAGTGCCGCGACGGCTCAAGACTATGGCTACACCTTC.

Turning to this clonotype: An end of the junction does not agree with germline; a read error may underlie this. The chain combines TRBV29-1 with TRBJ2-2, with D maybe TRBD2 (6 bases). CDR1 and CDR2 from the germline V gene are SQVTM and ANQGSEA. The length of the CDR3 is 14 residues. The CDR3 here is CSVDAGMGSGELSF. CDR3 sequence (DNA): TGCAGCGTTGACGCGGGAATGGGATCCGGAGAGCTGTCTTTT.

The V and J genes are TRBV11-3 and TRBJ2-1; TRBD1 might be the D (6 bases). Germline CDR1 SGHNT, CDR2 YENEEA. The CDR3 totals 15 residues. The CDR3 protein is CANSLGAQGRKEQFF. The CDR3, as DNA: TGTGCTAACAGCTTGGGGGCCCAGGGTCGCAAGGAGCAGTTCTTC.

The CDR3 sequence is CASSPWGPEETQYF. The CDR3 DNA follows: TGTGCCAGCAGCCCCTGGGGGCCTGAAGAGACCCAGTACTTC. The chain joins TRBV11-2 to TRBJ2-5; the D gene is possibly TRBD1 (6 bases). Trimming removed 5 bases at V and 3 bases at J, with 13 bases between. This CDR3 spans 14 amino acids. From germline, CDR1 is SGHAT and CDR2 FQNNGV.

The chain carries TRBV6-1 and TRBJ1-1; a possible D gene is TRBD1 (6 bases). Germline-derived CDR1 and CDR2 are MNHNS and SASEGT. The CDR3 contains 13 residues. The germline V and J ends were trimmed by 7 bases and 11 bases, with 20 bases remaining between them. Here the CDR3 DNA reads TGTGCCAGCAACTTCGCTGAGGGGGGTAAGGCTTTCTTT. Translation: CASNFAEGGKAFF.

The CDR3 nucleotides read TGCAGCGTGGCCACAGGGGTAGGTAGTAAACAGCCCCAGCATTTT. Translated: CSVATGVGSKQPQHF. This chain uses TRBV29-1 with TRBJ1-5; 7 bases agree with TRBD1. Germline V gives CDR1 SQVTM, CDR2 ANQGSEA. There are 15 residues in the CDR3. With 6 bases clipped from V and 7 bases from J, the junction kept 15 bases outside the gene matches.

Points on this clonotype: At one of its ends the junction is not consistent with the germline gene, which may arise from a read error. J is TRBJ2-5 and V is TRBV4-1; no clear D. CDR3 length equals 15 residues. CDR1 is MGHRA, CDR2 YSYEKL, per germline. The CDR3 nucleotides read TGTGCCAGCAGCCAAGACGGAGATACAGTAGAGACCCAGTACTTC. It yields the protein CASSQDGDTVETQYF.

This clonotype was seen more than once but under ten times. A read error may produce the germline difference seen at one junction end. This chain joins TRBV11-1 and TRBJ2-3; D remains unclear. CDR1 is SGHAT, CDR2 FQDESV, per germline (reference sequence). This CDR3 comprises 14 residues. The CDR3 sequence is CVSSLRQRTGESHF. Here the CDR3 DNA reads TGTGTCAGCAGCTTAAGGCAACGTACTGGAGAGTCTCACTTT.